This TCR beta chain was retrieved from a study of blood T cell repertoires in COVID-19. Background on the study: Specimens from acute and convalescent COVID-19 originated in the United States, Italy and Spain.

The recovered donors of Cohort 3 showed two negative PCRs, clearance, or symptom resolution. This CDR3 has 15 residues. In germline, CDR1 is MNHEY, CDR2 SVGEGT. Trimming left V 0 bases short and J 2 bases short, with 8 bases between. Only in-frame clones appear in the TCRdb table, and some are missing; sequencing was by immunoSEQ multiplex PCR. The sample has around 390,000 clones, around 87% seen once; the top ten hold approximately 9.3%. The sequence came from a woman between 50 and 59 years old who had recovered from COVID-19. The V gene is TRBV6-2 or TRBV6-3, the J gene TRBJ1-5; weak D call: TRBD1 (5 bases). The sequenced sample consisted of PBMCs or T cells enriched from blood (not recorded which). This CDR3 is CASSYSPGGNQPQHF. CDR3 DNA: TGTGCCAGCAGTTACTCGCCGGGGGGCAATCAGCCCCAGCATTTT.